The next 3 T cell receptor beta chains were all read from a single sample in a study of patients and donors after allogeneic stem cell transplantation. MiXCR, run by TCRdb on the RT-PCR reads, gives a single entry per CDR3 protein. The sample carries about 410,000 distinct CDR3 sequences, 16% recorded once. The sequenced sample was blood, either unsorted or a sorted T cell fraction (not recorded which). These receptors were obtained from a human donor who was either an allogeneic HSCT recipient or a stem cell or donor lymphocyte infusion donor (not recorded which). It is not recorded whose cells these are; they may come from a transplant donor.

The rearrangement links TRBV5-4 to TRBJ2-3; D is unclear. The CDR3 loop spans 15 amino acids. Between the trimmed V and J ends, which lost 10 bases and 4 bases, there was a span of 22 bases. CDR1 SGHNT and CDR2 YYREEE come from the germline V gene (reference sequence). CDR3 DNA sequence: TGTGCCGGCGGTAGAAAAACGGACGCCCCAGATACGCAGTATTTT. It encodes CAGGRKTDAPDTQYF.

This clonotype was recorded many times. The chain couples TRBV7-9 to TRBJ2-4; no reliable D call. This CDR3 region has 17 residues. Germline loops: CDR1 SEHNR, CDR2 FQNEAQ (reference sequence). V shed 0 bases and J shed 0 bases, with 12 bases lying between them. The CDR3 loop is CASSLARMALAKNIQYF. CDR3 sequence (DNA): TGTGCCAGCAGCTTAGCGAGGATGGCCCTAGCCAAAAACATTCAGTACTTC.

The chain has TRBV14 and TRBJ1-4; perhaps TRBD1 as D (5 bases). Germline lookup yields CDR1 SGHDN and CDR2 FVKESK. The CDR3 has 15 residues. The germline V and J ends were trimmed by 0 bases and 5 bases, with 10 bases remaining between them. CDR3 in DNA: TGTGCCAGCAGCCAAGATTACAGGATGAATGAAAAACTGTTTTTT. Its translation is CASSQDYRMNEKLFF.